This entry describes one TCR beta chain. Its target antigen remains unknown. The sample holds no much larger clone one base away, and base qualities are not on file. Libraries were built with the immunoSEQ multiplex PCR assay. Imported from immuneACCESS, the table was reduced by TCRdb to in-frame sequences with V and J called. These copies leave out some clones; in studies compared against another copy, an unresolved V gene accounts for under half, and the cause of the remainder is not known. The sample has over 60,000 clones on record, roughly nine tenths of them singletons. The ten most abundant clones make up around 2.5% of the sample. This sample was included in a study of T cell changes during pregnancy in multiple sclerosis (dated by TCRdb to the late 2010s). Notes on the research overall: Changes in the T cell repertoire over the course of pregnancy were examined in this study in women with multiple sclerosis.

V is pared back by 0 bases and J by 5 bases, with 13 bases lying between the germline termini. Taken from the germline V gene (reference sequence), the CDR1 and CDR2 loops are LNHNV and YYDKDF. The CDR3 measures 15 amino acids from cysteine to phenylalanine. The retained sequence is limited to the CDR3, 45 bases, with the frame set at the first base. The chain links TRBV15 with TRBJ1-1, with TRBD1 perhaps the D gene, on 6 matching bases. The clonotype was recovered from a female donor with multiple sclerosis, enrolled in a pregnancy study. This material consisted of peripheral blood, taken in the first trimester of pregnancy. Read as DNA, the sequence is TGTGCCACCAGCAGAGATTTGGGGGCAGGGACTGAAGCTTTCTTT. This sequence encodes CATSRDLGAGTEAFF.